This entry lists 21 T cell receptor beta chains sequenced from one sample in a study of CD8+CD57+ T cells in acquired aplastic anemia. TCR beta VDJ combinations and CDR3 sequences were profiled from genomic DNA. Via MiXCR, TCRdb re-called the reads, giving one row per CDR3 protein. The table shows 200,000 or so distinct CDR3 sequences, with over 60% occurring only once. The specimen sequenced was sorted CD4+, CD8+, or CD8+CD57+ T cells (not recorded which) from PBMCs. The source is a human donor with severe aplastic anemia or a healthy control (not recorded which).

The genes are TRBV12-3 or TRBV12-4 and TRBJ2-2, with a weak D call TRBD2 (5 bases). This CDR3 has 17 residues. V was pared by 3 bases and J by 0 bases, with 14 bases between. Here the CDR3 DNA reads TGTGCCAGCAGTTTCGGGGAGTGGGTAGCGAACACCGGGGAGCTGTTTTTT. Amino acids: CASSFGEWVANTGELFF.

This clonotype was recorded only once. A single base separates this from a much larger clone, so it may be a read error. The chain carries TRBV9 and TRBJ1-1; D is unclear. Germline CDR1 SGDLS, CDR2 YYNGEE. The CDR3 covers 15 residues. Between the trimmed V and J ends, which lost 4 bases and 4 bases, there was a span of 17 bases. The CDR3 region is CASSPRGNMSTEAFF. CDR3 coding DNA: TGTGCCAGCAGCCCTCGAGGGAATATGAGCACTGAAGCTTTCTTT.

This clonotype has a handful of counts. The chain has TRBV29-1 and TRBJ2-5; 7 bases map to TRBD1. Germline CDR1 SQVTM, CDR2 ANQGSEA. V trimming: 7 bases; J trimming: 5 bases; junction bases outside the gene matches: 7. The CDR3 has 12 amino acids. The CDR3 DNA is TGCAGCGGGACTTCACAGGGGGAGACCCAGTACTTC. It codes for CSGTSQGETQYF.

This clonotype was counted between two and nine times. This rearrangement joins TRBV7-8 to TRBJ2-7; the D is unclear. The germline V gene encodes CDR1 SGHVS and CDR2 FQNEAQ. Trimming removed 3 bases at V and 6 bases at J, with 9 bases between. The CDR3 has 12 residues. This CDR3 reads CASSFAAGEQYF. The CDR3 DNA reads as TGTGCCAGCAGCTTCGCAGCCGGCGAGCAGTACTTC.

V gene TRBV20-1 combines with J gene TRBJ1-1; a weak D match, TRBD1 (6 bases). V shed 5 bases and J shed 6 bases, with 16 bases lying between them. The CDR3 runs to 13 residues. Germline V gives CDR1 DFQATT, CDR2 SNEGSKA (reference sequence). CDR3: CSAYQGIEAEAFF. The CDR3 DNA is TGCAGTGCTTACCAGGGGATAGAGGCTGAAGCTTTCTTT.

Note on this clonotype: One base away lies a much larger clone, so this may be a sequencing read error. The V call is TRBV7-2, the J call TRBJ2-7, with 9 bases fitting TRBD2. The CDR3 consists of 16 residues. In germline, CDR1 is SGHTA, CDR2 FQGNSA. The CDR3 spells CASSLAGRAGVYEQCF. The CDR3 nucleotides are TGTGCCAGCAGCCTAGCGGGGAGGGCAGGGGTGTACGAGCAGTGCTTC.

This clonotype was seen only once. The V call is TRBV4-3, the J call TRBJ2-7; TRBD2 might be the D (5 bases). The CDR3 is 15 residues long. The V end was cut by 0 bases, the J end by 3 bases, with 12 bases between. Germline CDR1 LGHNA, CDR2 YSLEER. CDR3: CASSQEASINYEQYF. CDR3 nucleotides: TGCGCCAGCAGCCAAGAGGCTAGCATTAACTACGAGCAGTACTTC.

This chain links TRBV7-6 with TRBJ2-7; no firm D call. The CDR3 extends over 13 amino acids. CDR1 is SGHVS, CDR2 FNYEAQ, per germline. V lost 4 bases, J lost 5 bases, and 12 bases lay in between. CDR3 in amino acids: CASSSGWGNEQYF. The DNA of the CDR3 is TGTGCCAGCAGCTCCGGATGGGGTAACGAGCAGTACTTC. The complete variable domain, with remaining parts taken from reference TRBV7-6 and TRBJ2-7, reads GAGVSQSPRYKVTKRGQDVALRCDPISGHVSLYWYRQALGQGPEFLTYFNYEAQQDKSGLPNDRFSAERPEGSISTLTIQRTEQRDSAMYRCASSSGWGNEQYFGPGTRLTVT.

This chain joins TRBV19 and TRBJ2-7; perhaps TRBD2 as D (6 bases). The length of the CDR3 is 14 residues. V lost 4 bases and J 2 bases, leaving 12 bases between the germline ends. Per the germline V gene, CDR1 is LNHDA and CDR2 is SQIVND (reference sequence). The CDR3: CASSRGRGTYEQYF. The CDR3 DNA is TGTGCCAGTAGTAGGGGCCGGGGGACCTACGAGCAGTACTTC.

This rearrangement joins TRBV4-1 to TRBJ1-1; D may be TRBD1 (5 bases). V was pared by 0 bases and J by 6 bases, with 17 bases between. The CDR3 extends over 16 amino acids. Per germline, CDR1 MGHRA and CDR2 YSYEKL. CDR3 protein: CASSQDGNQGVSEAFF. The CDR3 DNA reads as TGCGCCAGCAGCCAAGATGGGAACCAGGGTGTCTCTGAAGCTTTCTTT.

The chain has TRBV7-9 and TRBJ1-1, with D perhaps matching TRBD1 (5 bases). The CDR3 sequence is 12 residues long. Per the germline V gene, CDR1 is SEHNR and CDR2 is FQNEAQ (reference sequence). CDR3 loop: CLGLRWGTEAFF. The CDR3 DNA follows: TGTTTGGGGCTCCGCTGGGGCACTGAAGCTTTCTTT.

CDR3: CASSFRTDTGELFF. CDR3 sequence (DNA): TGTGCCAGCAGCTTTAGGACAGACACCGGGGAGCTGTTTTTT. The J gene is TRBJ2-2, the V gene TRBV7-2, with D maybe TRBD1 (6 bases). Per the germline V gene, CDR1 is SGHTA and CDR2 is FQGNSA. V lost 3 bases and J lost 3, with 8 bases in between. The CDR3 contains 14 residues.

The CDR3 nucleotides read TGCAGTGCCGCGGGAGTCAATGAGCAGTTCTTC. This codes for CSAAGVNEQFF. The chain has TRBV20-1 and TRBJ2-1; 7 bases fit TRBD2. Germline assignment: CDR1 DFQATT and CDR2 SNEGSKA (reference sequence). The CDR3 contains 11 residues. V trimming: 6 bases; J trimming: 6 bases; junction bases outside the gene matches: 2.

This clonotype appeared many times. The rearrangement links TRBV14 to TRBJ1-1; D is unclear. From germline, CDR1 is SGHDN and CDR2 FVKESK. The CDR3 has 13 amino acids. V was cut by 3 bases and J by 4 bases, with 9 bases left in between. For the CDR3, the DNA is TGTGCCAGCAGCCACAGTAAGGTCACTGAAGCTTTCTTT. It yields the protein CASSHSKVTEAFF.

V usage is TRBV19 and J usage is TRBJ2-5, with D perhaps matching TRBD1 (6 bases). Germline V lookup: CDR1 LNHDA, CDR2 SQIVND (reference sequence). The V end lost 10 bases, the J end lost 3 bases, and 15 bases lay between the germline ends. This CDR3 is built from 13 residues. For the CDR3, the DNA is TGTGCCACCAGAGGGGACAAGAAAGAGACCCAGTACTTC. It specifies CATRGDKKETQYF.

The V gene is TRBV7-9, the J gene TRBJ1-2; 7 bases agree with TRBD1. Germline values: CDR1 SEHNR, CDR2 FQNEAQ (reference sequence). V was pared by 6 bases and J by 4 bases, with 8 bases of the junction left unmatched. The CDR3 runs 14 residues. Here the CDR3 reads CASREGGGFYGYTF. CDR3 sequence (DNA): TGTGCCAGCAGAGAAGGGGGCGGTTTCTATGGCTACACCTTC.

The J gene is TRBJ1-2, the V gene TRBV7-9, with a possible D match to TRBD1 (5 bases). Trimming took 5 bases from V and 8 from J, leaving 15 bases between them. The CDR3 is made up of 13 amino acids. Germline V gene data show CDR1 as SEHNR and CDR2 as FQNEAQ (reference sequence). The CDR3 DNA is TGTGCCAGCAGCCCAGGGCGGGGTGGGGGCTACACCTTC. Translation: CASSPGRGGGYTF. Full variable domain (outside the CDR3, taken from reference TRBV7-9 and TRBJ1-2): DTGVSQNPRHKITKRGQNVTFRCDPISEHNRLYWYRQTLGQGPEFLTYFQNEAQLEKSRLLSDRFSAERPKGSFSTLEIQRTEQGDSAMYLCASSPGRGGGYTFGSGTRLTVV.

Concerning this clonotype itself: Here the CDR3 omits its conserved ending phenylalanine or tryptophan, so a read error is the likely source. The DNA is left out, because the CDR3 cannot be placed on it with certainty; the CDR3 is given as TCRdb lists it. The genes are TRBV20-1 and TRBJ1-2. The CDR3 adds up to 11 amino acids, both ends counted. CDR1 is DFQATT and CDR2 is SNEGSKA in the germline V gene (reference sequence). The CDR3 spells CSAGEEDGYTC.

The V call is TRBV20-1, the J call TRBJ1-1; D not certain. Germline assignment: CDR1 DFQATT and CDR2 SNEGSKA (reference sequence). The CDR3 runs to 11 residues. V dropped 0 bases and J dropped 8 bases, with 7 bases sitting between them. The CDR3 here is CSAREQTEAFF. The DNA for the CDR3 is TGCAGTGCTAGAGAACAGACCGAAGCTTTCTTT.

V is TRBV7-9 and J is TRBJ2-5; no clear D. Germline V gives CDR1 SEHNR, CDR2 FQNEAQ (reference sequence). Trimming removed 2 bases at V and 5 bases at J, with 9 bases between. The CDR3 totals 13 residues. CDR3 amino acids: CASSLSTVETQYF. The CDR3 DNA reads TGTGCCAGCAGCTTATCCACTGTGGAGACCCAGTACTTC. Full variable domain (rest looked up from reference TRBV7-9 and TRBJ2-5): DTGVSQNPRHKITKRGQNVTFRCDPISEHNRLYWYRQTLGQGPEFLTYFQNEAQLEKSRLLSDRFSAERPKGSFSTLEIQRTEQGDSAMYLCASSLSTVETQYFGPGTRLLVL.

The chain joins TRBV7-9 to TRBJ2-3; 11 bases are shared with TRBD2. The V gene's germline CDR1 is SEHNR and CDR2 FQNEAQ (reference sequence). This CDR3 has 13 amino acids. Trimming cost V 5 bases and J 11 bases; bases outside gene matches: 6. CDR3 nucleotides: TGTGCCAGCAGCCCACCGGGACTAGCGGAGCAGTATTTT. Its protein is CASSPPGLAEQYF.